This TCR beta chain was profiled in a study of T-cell reconstitution after alpha-beta-depleted transplantation in children. This clonotype was found many times. CDR1 MNHNS and CDR2 SASEGT come from the germline V gene. The CDR3 covers 16 residues. V lost 5 bases and J lost 5; bases outside the gene matches: 15. For TCRbeta, the library was prepared with unique molecular identifiers. TCRdb itself ran the PCR reads through MiXCR, one entry per CDR3 protein. This sample has 190,000 or so distinct CDR3 sequences, with about 14% found just once. The clonotype originates from a human donor who donated a stem cell graft to a child with acute lymphoblastic leukemia. The sequences come from PBMCs from the stem cell graft donor, collected from the stem cell graft. The rearrangement joins TRBV6-1 to TRBJ2-7, with TRBD1 matching 7 bases. The CDR3 sequence is CASSTRTGEGLDEQYF. CDR3 DNA: TGTGCCAGCAGTACCCGGACAGGAGAGGGGTTGGACGAGCAGTACTTC.